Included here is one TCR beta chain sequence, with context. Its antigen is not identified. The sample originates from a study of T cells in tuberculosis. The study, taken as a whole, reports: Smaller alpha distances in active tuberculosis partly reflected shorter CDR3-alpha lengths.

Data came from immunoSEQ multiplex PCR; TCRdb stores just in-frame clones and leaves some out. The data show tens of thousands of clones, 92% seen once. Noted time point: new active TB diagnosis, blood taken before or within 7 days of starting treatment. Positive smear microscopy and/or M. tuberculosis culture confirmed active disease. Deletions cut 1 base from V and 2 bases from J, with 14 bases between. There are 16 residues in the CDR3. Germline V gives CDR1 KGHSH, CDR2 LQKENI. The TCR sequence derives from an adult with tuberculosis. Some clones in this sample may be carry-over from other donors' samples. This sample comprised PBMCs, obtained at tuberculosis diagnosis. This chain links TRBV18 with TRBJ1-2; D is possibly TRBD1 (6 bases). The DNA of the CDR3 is TGTGCCAGCTCACCACTTTCAGGGGAGGGGAACTATGGCTACACCTTC. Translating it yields CASSPLSGEGNYGYTF.